What follows are 27 T cell receptor beta chains derived from one specimen sequenced in a study of metastatic and nonmetastatic thyroid tumors. Using MiXCR, TCRdb reanalyzed the PCR reads. The data hold some 19,000 clones, with about 20% observed a single time. The entire patient cohort was treatment-naive prior to thyroid surgery. The sample taken for sequencing was blood. The receptors were sampled from a female donor with papillary thyroid cancer or a benign thyroid nodule (not recorded which). Some clones in this sample may be carry-over from other donors' samples.

This clone was observed many times. This chain connects TRBV19 to TRBJ1-4; unclear D gene. Germline V lookup: CDR1 LNHDA, CDR2 SQIVND (reference sequence). V dropped 4 bases and J dropped 1 base, with 10 bases sitting between them. This CDR3 comprises 15 residues. CDR3 coding DNA: TGTGCCAGTAGTAACTTGAAAGGAACTAATGAAAAACTGTTTTTT. This gives the protein CASSNLKGTNEKLFF.

In this sample, this clone turned up many times. The chain employs TRBV9 and TRBJ2-1; D is undetermined. V was pared by 4 bases and J by 9 bases, with 11 bases between. Germline lookup yields CDR1 SGDLS and CDR2 YYNGEE. CDR3 size: 12 residues. In nucleotides, the CDR3 is TGTGCCAGCAGCCCGCGCACGGGTGAGCAGTTCTTC. Its protein is CASSPRTGEQFF.

By proportion, this clone is medium-sized. J is TRBJ1-2 and V is TRBV30; D gene ambiguous. V lost 2 bases and J lost 8, with 12 bases in between. Germline V lookup: CDR1 GTSNPN, CDR2 SVGIG (reference sequence). The CDR3 loop spans 12 amino acids. The CDR3 DNA reads TGTGCCTGGAGTCACACGGCCCGCGGCTACACCTTC. Protein sequence: CAWSHTARGYTF.

This clone was counted between two and nine times. The V gene is TRBV2, the J gene TRBJ2-7; 8 bases are a match to TRBD1. The CDR3 has 15 amino acids. The ends lost 7 bases at V and 3 bases at J; junction bases unmatched: 11. Germline V CDR1 and CDR2: SNHLY, FYNNEI. CDR3 sequence (DNA): TGTGCCAGCAAGCCAGGGGGCTTTGGGATCTACGAGCAGTACTTC. It codes for CASKPGGFGIYEQYF.

This chain links TRBV9 with TRBJ2-3, with D perhaps TRBD2 (6 bases). The V end lost 0 bases, the J end lost 4 bases, and 15 bases lay between the germline ends. CDR3 length: 16 residues. CDR1 and CDR2 from the germline V gene are SGDLS and YYNGEE. CDR3 nucleotides: TGTGCCAGCAGCGTAGAAGGGGACTCTCTTTCAGATACGCAGTATTTT. Translated: CASSVEGDSLSDTQYF.

As for this clone: A junction end diverges from the germline sequence, so it may reflect a read error. The chain links TRBV7-3 to TRBJ2-3; D is perhaps TRBD2 (7 bases). The CDR3 sequence is 17 residues long. Per the germline V gene, CDR1 is SGHTA and CDR2 is FQGTGA. CDR3 sequence reads: CASRLRGRGPSTDTQYF. CDR3 DNA sequence: TGTGCCAGCAGATTAAGGGGGAGGGGACCCAGCACAGATACGCAGTATTTT.

The sample holds a few counts of this clone. A much bigger clone sits one base away, suggesting this may be a read error. The CDR3 ends on some other residue instead of the conserved phenylalanine or tryptophan, so this is likely a read error. This rearrangement joins TRBV29-1 to TRBJ1-2; the D is unclear. Per the germline V gene, CDR1 is SQVTM and CDR2 is ANQGSEA. The CDR3 consists of 11 residues. V was shortened by 8 bases and J by 5 bases, with 12 bases between the two germline ends. CDR3 protein: CSSRTRYGYTL. CDR3 nucleotides: TGCAGCTCAAGGACTAGGTATGGCTACACCCTC.

In its sample, this clone was seen many times. The rearrangement joins TRBV7-2 to TRBJ2-6, with 10 bases lining up with TRBD1. V gave up 1 base and J gave up 0 bases; unmatched junction bases: 6. Germline V CDR1 and CDR2: SGHTA, FQGNSA. The CDR3 runs 19 residues. This CDR3 reads CASSLVGQGESSGANVLTF. CDR3 coding DNA: TGTGCCAGCAGCTTAGTCGGACAGGGGGAGAGCTCTGGGGCCAACGTCCTGACTTTC.

There are many counts of this clone. This rearrangement joins TRBV4-1 to TRBJ2-3, with D perhaps matching TRBD1 (6 bases). This CDR3 has 16 amino acids. Germline loops: CDR1 MGHRA, CDR2 YSYEKL. Trimming pared 1 base from V and 2 bases from J, leaving 13 bases between. This CDR3 is CASSQVEKGVTDTQYF. The CDR3 nucleotides are TGCGCCAGCAGCCAAGTTGAAAAGGGGGTCACAGATACGCAGTATTTT.

In its sample, this clone was seen many times. The chain joins TRBV6-5 to TRBJ1-4; 7 positions agree with TRBD1. V lost 2 bases, J lost 5 bases, and 5 bases stayed unmatched. Germline V gene data show CDR1 as MNHEY and CDR2 as SVGAGI. This CDR3 comprises 15 residues. The CDR3 DNA is TGTGCCAGCAGTTACACGACAGGGACCAATGAAAAACTGTTTTTT. The encoded protein is CASSYTTGTNEKLFF.

The chain is built from TRBV18 and TRBJ2-7; 9 bases line up with TRBD1. Germline lookup yields CDR1 KGHSH and CDR2 LQKENI. CDR3 length: 13 amino acids. V trimming: 6 bases; J trimming: 6 bases; junction bases outside the gene matches: 6. The CDR3 coding sequence is TGTGCCAGCTCCCCGGACAGGGGACTCGAGCAGTACTTC. Protein: CASSPDRGLEQYF.

By share, this clone ranks as medium-sized. The V gene is TRBV6-1, the J gene TRBJ2-7; a weak D match, TRBD2 (6 bases). Germline V lookup: CDR1 MNHNS, CDR2 SASEGT. The CDR3 totals 14 residues. V was trimmed by 5 bases and J by 4 bases, leaving 15 bases between them. The CDR3 protein is CASSRDSQGYEQYF. The CDR3 DNA reads as TGTGCCAGCAGTAGGGACTCCCAGGGTTACGAGCAGTACTTC.

This clone was seen ten or more times. The chain links TRBV5-1 to TRBJ2-1; either TRBD1 or TRBD2 may supply D (5 bases each). The germline V gene has CDR1 SGHRS and CDR2 YFSETQ. CDR3 size: 18 residues. V lost 2 bases, J lost 5 bases, and 23 bases lay in between. For the CDR3, the DNA is TGCGCCAGCAGCTTAGGCAGCCGGACTGGGGGTAGGGACAATGAGCAGTTCTTC. This codes for CASSLGSRTGGRDNEQFF. Full variable domain (outside the CDR3, taken from reference TRBV5-1 and TRBJ2-1): KAGVTQTPRYLIKTRGQQVTLSCSPISGHRSVSWYQQTPGQGLQFLFEYFSETQRNKGNFPGRFSGRQFSNSRSEMNVSTLELGDSALYLCASSLGSRTGGRDNEQFFGPGTRLTVL.

This clone was seen repeatedly, ten times or more. The chain links TRBV20-1 to TRBJ2-3, with a possible D match to TRBD1 (7 bases). Germline CDR1 DFQATT, CDR2 SNEGSKA (reference sequence). V was shortened by 5 bases and J by 6 bases, with 21 bases between the two germline ends. The CDR3 extends over 15 amino acids. In nucleotides, the CDR3 is TGCAGTGCTCCCCCTTCCAGGGGGGAGGCTGATACGCAGTATTTT. As protein: CSAPPSRGEADTQYF.

This clone was seen at least ten times. The chain joins TRBV7-3 to TRBJ2-1, with D perhaps TRBD2 (5 bases). The CDR3 runs 13 residues. V was shortened by 5 bases and J by 4 bases, with 9 bases between the two germline ends. Germline CDR1 reads SGHTA; CDR2 reads FQGTGA. In DNA form, the CDR3 reads TGTGCCAGCAGCAGGACTGTTTACAATGAGCAGTTCTTC. Amino acid sequence: CASSRTVYNEQFF.

The chain recombines TRBV4-1 with TRBJ2-7, with 9 bases fitting TRBD1. The ends lost 1 base at V and 2 bases at J; junction bases unmatched: 3. This CDR3 has 15 amino acids. Looked up from germline, CDR1 is MGHRA and CDR2 is YSYEKL. The DNA of the CDR3 is TGCGCCAGCAGCCAAGGGGGACAGGGCCCCTACGAGCAGTACTTC. It specifies CASSQGGQGPYEQYF.

This clone was detected many times. The chain uses TRBV5-1 and TRBJ2-7; 7 bases map to TRBD2. Germline trimming cut 0 bases from V and 2 bases from J; bases unmatched to any gene: 8. CDR1 is SGHRS, CDR2 YFSETQ, per germline. The CDR3 has 16 residues. CDR3 loop: CASSLDAREPTYEQYF. CDR3 coding DNA: TGCGCCAGCAGCTTGGATGCGCGGGAGCCTACCTACGAGCAGTACTTC.

This clone was picked up a small number of times. A much larger clone differs by one base, so this may be a read error. The V and J genes are TRBV2 and TRBJ2-5; D is possibly TRBD1 or TRBD2 (6 bases each). This CDR3 has 15 amino acids. Germline-derived CDR1 and CDR2 are SNHLY and FYNNEI. The CDR3 bases are TGTGCCAGCAGTTGGCTGAGCACGGAGGGGGAGACCAAGTACTTC. Translated: CASSWLSTEGETKYF.

This clone came up many times. CDR3 DNA sequence: TGTGCCAGCCGATATCACCCCTCGTCGGCCAGCTCTGGAAACACCATATATTTT. Its translation: CASRYHPSSASSGNTIYF. The rearrangement joins TRBV6-5 to TRBJ1-3; no firm D call. V was pared by 8 bases and J by 0 bases, with 23 bases between. The CDR3 length is 18 residues. Germline loops: CDR1 MNHEY, CDR2 SVGAGI.

The rearrangement links TRBV14 to TRBJ1-1; the match to TRBD1 covers 7 bases. The CDR3 is made up of 19 amino acids. The V segment lost 2 bases and the J segment 0 bases; nucleotides outside the gene matches: 15. CDR1 is SGHDN and CDR2 is FVKESK in the germline V gene. The CDR3 protein is CASSQRSMEGGHLNTEAFF. Written as DNA, the CDR3 is TGTGCCAGCAGCCAACGCTCGATGGAAGGGGGCCATCTGAACACTGAAGCTTTCTTT. The full variable domain, in which reference TRBV14 and TRBJ1-1 provide the parts outside the CDR3, is EAGVTQFPSHSVIEKGQTVTLRCDPISGHDNLYWYRRVMGKEIKFLLHFVKESKQDESGMPNNRFLAERTGGTYSTLKVQPAELEDSGVYFCASSQRSMEGGHLNTEAFFGQGTRLTVV.

J is TRBJ1-5 and V is TRBV19, with 7 bases that match TRBD1. With V trimmed by 7 bases and J by 4 bases, 16 bases remained unmatched. The V gene's germline CDR1 is LNHDA and CDR2 SQIVND (reference sequence). The CDR3 runs 17 residues. CDR3 sequence (DNA): TGTGCCAGTAACCATGAAAGGGGGCAGTTCCCAAATCAGCCCCAGCATTTT. Residues: CASNHERGQFPNQPQHF.

This clone has a count of ten or more. The rearrangement joins TRBV28 to TRBJ2-3, with 9 bases fitting TRBD2. V lost 4 bases and J lost 1; bases outside the gene matches: 6. Germline CDR1 reads MDHEN; CDR2 reads SYDVKM. This CDR3 is 16 amino acids long. The CDR3 sequence: CASSSLAGAGTDTQYF. CDR3 DNA sequence: TGTGCCAGCAGTTCTTTAGCGGGAGCCGGCACAGATACGCAGTATTTT.

The gene calls are TRBV5-1 and TRBJ1-2, with D tentatively TRBD1 (5 bases). The CDR3 extends over 13 amino acids. V lost 3 bases, J lost 2 bases, and 8 bases lay in between. Germline V gene data show CDR1 as SGHRS and CDR2 as YFSETQ. The CDR3 loop reads CASSSTGNYGYTF. In nucleotides, the CDR3 is TGCGCCAGCAGCTCAACAGGAAACTATGGCTACACCTTC.

J is TRBJ2-2 and V is TRBV5-1, with 8 nucleotides matching TRBD1. This CDR3 contains 15 residues. V lost 3 bases, J lost 4 bases, and 5 bases stayed unmatched. CDR1 and CDR2 (germline): SGHRS, YFSETQ. Written as DNA, the CDR3 is TGCGCCAGCAGCTGGAGGGACAGGAGCACCGGGGAGCTGTTTTTT. Its translation: CASSWRDRSTGELFF.

This clone was detected ten times or more. The chain couples TRBV10-1 to TRBJ2-7, with 9 bases that match TRBD2. The V gene's germline CDR1 is WNHNN and CDR2 SYGVQD (reference sequence). Trimming took 0 bases from V and 3 from J; bases not matched to a gene: 3. The length of the CDR3 is 15 residues. In DNA, the CDR3 is TGCGCCAGCAGTGAGTCGGGAGCGGGGGGCTACGAGCAGTACTTC. It translates to CASSESGAGGYEQYF.

Concerning this clone: A single base separates this from a much larger clone, so it may be a read error. This rearrangement joins TRBV4-2 to TRBJ1-1, with D unresolved. Deletions cut 0 bases from V and 1 base from J, with 12 bases between. The CDR3 has 16 residues. Germline V lookup: CDR1 LGHNA, CDR2 YNFKEQ. CDR3 coding DNA: TGTGCCAGCAGCCAAGAACGGTTCGGGGAGAACACTGAAGCTTTCTTT. Residues: CASSQERFGENTEAFF.

V usage is TRBV5-1 and J usage is TRBJ1-2; a weak D match, TRBD1 (5 bases). The germline gives CDR1 SGHRS, CDR2 YFSETQ. The length of the CDR3 is 14 residues. V was trimmed by 0 bases and J by 8 bases, leaving 14 bases between them. The DNA of the CDR3 is TGCGCCAGCAGCTTGGCCCGGGACCTCGGGGGCTACACCTTC. Its protein product is CASSLARDLGGYTF.